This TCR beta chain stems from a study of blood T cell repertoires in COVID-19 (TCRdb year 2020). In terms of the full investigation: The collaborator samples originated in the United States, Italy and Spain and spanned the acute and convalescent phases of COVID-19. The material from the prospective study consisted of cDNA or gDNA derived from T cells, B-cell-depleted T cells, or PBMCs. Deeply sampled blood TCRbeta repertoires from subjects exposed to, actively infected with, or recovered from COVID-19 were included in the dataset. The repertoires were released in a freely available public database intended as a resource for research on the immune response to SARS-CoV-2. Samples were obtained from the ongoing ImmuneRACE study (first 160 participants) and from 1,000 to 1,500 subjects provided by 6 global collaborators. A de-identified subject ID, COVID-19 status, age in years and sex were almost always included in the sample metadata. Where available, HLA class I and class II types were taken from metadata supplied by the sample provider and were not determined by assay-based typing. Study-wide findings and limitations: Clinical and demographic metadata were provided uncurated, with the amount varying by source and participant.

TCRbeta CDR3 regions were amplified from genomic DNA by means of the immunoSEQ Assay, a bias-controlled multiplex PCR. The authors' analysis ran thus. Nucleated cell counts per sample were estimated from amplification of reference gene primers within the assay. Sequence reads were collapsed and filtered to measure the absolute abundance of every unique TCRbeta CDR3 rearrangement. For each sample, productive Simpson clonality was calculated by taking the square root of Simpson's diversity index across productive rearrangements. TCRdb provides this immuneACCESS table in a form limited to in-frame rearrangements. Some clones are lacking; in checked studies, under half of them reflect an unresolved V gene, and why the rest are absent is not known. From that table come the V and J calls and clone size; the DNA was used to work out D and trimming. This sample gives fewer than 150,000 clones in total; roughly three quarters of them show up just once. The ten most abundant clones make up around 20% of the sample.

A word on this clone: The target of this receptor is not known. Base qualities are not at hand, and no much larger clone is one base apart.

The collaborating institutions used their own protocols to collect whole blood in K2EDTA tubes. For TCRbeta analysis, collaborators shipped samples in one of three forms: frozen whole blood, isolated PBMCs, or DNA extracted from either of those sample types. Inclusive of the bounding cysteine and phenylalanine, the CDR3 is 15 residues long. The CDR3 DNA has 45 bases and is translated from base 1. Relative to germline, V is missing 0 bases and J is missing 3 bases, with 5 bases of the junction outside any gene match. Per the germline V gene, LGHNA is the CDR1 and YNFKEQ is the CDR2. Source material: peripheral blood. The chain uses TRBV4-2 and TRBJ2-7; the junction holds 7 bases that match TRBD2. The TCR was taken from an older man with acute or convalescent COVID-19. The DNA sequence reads TGTGCCAGCAGCCAAGACTGGCGGGGGAACTACGAGCAGTACTTC. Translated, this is CASSQDWRGNYEQYF.